The present entry profiles one T cell receptor beta chain with its context. What it binds is unknown. This CDR3 contains 17 residues. Germline CDR1 is LNHDA and CDR2 is SQIVND (reference sequence). V lost 3 bases and J lost 2; bases outside the gene matches: 6. This sample is part of a study of circulating and synovial CD4+ cells in juvenile arthritis. Sequenced by immunoSEQ multiplex PCR; TCRdb stores in-frame clones only, minus some. This table has around 32,000 clones, around 96% appearing once. Study-wide points: CPL and bulk CD4 samples differed at least tenfold in T cell genomes.

V is TRBV19 and J is TRBJ2-5; the match to TRBD2 covers 13 bases. Sequencing was performed on CD4+ T cells from blood. The receptor comes from a human donor with juvenile idiopathic arthritis. CDR3 bases: TGTGCCAGTAGTATGGGGACTAGCGGGGATCTTCAAGAGACCCAGTACTTC. Translated: CASSMGTSGDLQETQYF.